These 9 T cell receptor beta chains originate from one sample sequenced in a study of shared clonotypes between healthy human individuals. CD45RO-negative cells were positively selected for CCR7, leaving out terminally differentiated effector memory CD45RA+ cells. The repertoire was sequenced with immunoSEQ multiplex PCR; TCRdb's copy has only in-frame clones and lacks some. In the table there are more than 2 million clones, roughly 93% of which are singletons. What was sequenced was naive CD8+ T cells from PBMCs. All receptors derive from a man aged 18-30 years in good health. Some clones in this sample may be carry-over from other donors' samples.

The chain employs TRBV28 and TRBJ2-7, with 9 bases identical to TRBD1. V trimming: 10 bases; J trimming: 2 bases; junction bases outside the gene matches: 9. The CDR3 has 14 amino acids. CDR1 is MDHEN and CDR2 is SYDVKM in the germline V gene. The CDR3 DNA is TGTGCCACCCAACCGACAGGGGGGACCTACGAGCAGTACTTC. It codes for CATQPTGGTYEQYF.

A word on this clone: This specimen includes other DNA sequences encoding the same CDR3. The J gene is TRBJ2-5, the V gene TRBV19; D is uncertain. Germline CDR1 reads LNHDA; CDR2 reads SQIVND (reference sequence). Trimming cost V 0 bases and J 4 bases, with 0 bases left between them. The CDR3 is made up of 11 amino acids. CDR3 DNA sequence: TGTGCCAGTAGTATAGAAGAGACCCAGTACTTC. Protein product: CASSIEETQYF.

The rearrangement links TRBV14 to TRBJ2-1, with 14 nucleotides matching TRBD2. The germline V gene encodes CDR1 SGHDN and CDR2 FVKESK. CDR3 length: 15 residues. The V gene end was trimmed by 1 base and the J gene end by 9 bases; junction bases not matched to a gene: 2. The CDR3 reads CASSQVGTSGSEQFF. The CDR3 DNA reads TGTGCCAGCAGCCAAGTGGGGACTAGCGGGAGTGAGCAGTTCTTC. The variable domain in full, with the rest retrieved from reference TRBV14 and TRBJ2-1, is EAGVTQFPSHSVIEKGQTVTLRCDPISGHDNLYWYRRVMGKEIKFLLHFVKESKQDESGMPNNRFLAERTGGTYSTLKVQPAELEDSGVYFCASSQVGTSGSEQFFGPGTRLTVL.

The chain carries TRBV7-9 and TRBJ1-2; D call uncertain. The length of the CDR3 is 13 residues. Trimming removed 3 bases at V and 8 bases at J, with 13 bases between. Germline CDR1 reads SEHNR; CDR2 reads FQNEAQ (reference sequence). In nucleotides, the CDR3 is TGTGCCAGCAGCTTTGCAAATGGCGACGGCTACACCTTC. As protein: CASSFANGDGYTF.

The table lists this clone with a count of one. The rearrangement joins TRBV27 to TRBJ1-2; no clear D. Trimming shortened V by 6 bases and J by 0 bases, and 11 bases separated the two germline ends. The CDR3 sequence is 14 residues long. CDR1 MNHEY and CDR2 SMNVEV come from the germline V gene (reference sequence). CDR3 sequence reads: CASSPIRANYGYTF. For the CDR3, the DNA is TGTGCCAGCAGCCCTATACGGGCTAACTATGGCTACACCTTC.

This rearrangement joins TRBV4-2 to TRBJ1-1, with 7 bases fitting TRBD1. Germline V CDR1 and CDR2: LGHNA, YNFKEQ. After removal of 4 bases from V and 3 bases from J, the junction contained 5 bases not matched to a gene. This CDR3 is built from 14 residues. DNA of the CDR3: TGTGCCAGCAGCCCCCAGGGGGGGGACACTGAAGCTTTCTTT. Translated: CASSPQGGDTEAFF.

The chain employs TRBV9 and TRBJ1-2, with D tentatively TRBD1 (6 bases). Trimming took 3 bases from V and 7 from J, leaving 19 bases between them. The CDR3 consists of 15 residues. Germline lookup yields CDR1 SGDLS and CDR2 YYNGEE. Here the CDR3 DNA reads TGTGCCAGCAGCGCCTCGGGACAAATGGAGGCTGGCTACACCTTC. Its protein product is CASSASGQMEAGYTF.

This clone showed up just a few times. The chain carries TRBV27 and TRBJ1-5; D is ambiguous. The CDR3 is 14 residues long. Germline V CDR1 and CDR2: MNHEY, SMNVEV (reference sequence). V was trimmed by 5 bases and J by 0 bases, leaving 8 bases between them. The chain's CDR3 is CASSGIRSNQPQHF. The CDR3 DNA reads as TGTGCCAGCAGTGGGATTCGTAGCAATCAGCCCCAGCATTTT.

This sequence joins TRBV10-2 and TRBJ2-1, with 8 nucleotides matching TRBD2. Trimming took 0 bases from V and 2 from J; bases not matched to a gene: 3. This CDR3 region has 16 residues. Germline CDR1 reads WSHSY; CDR2 reads SAAADI. The CDR3 DNA reads TGCGCCAGCAGTGAGTCTTGGCGGGGGGCCTACAATGAGCAGTTCTTC. Translation: CASSESWRGAYNEQFF.